Listed below are T cell receptor beta chains from one sample, sequenced in a study of cytomegalovirus exposure and HLA in healthy donors. Sequencing used immunoSEQ multiplex PCR; TCRdb keeps in-frame clones, though not all of them. The sample lists 150,000 to 200,000 clones, more than 65% occurring once. The sequencing sample was made of PBMCs. These receptors originate from a man aged 18-30 years in good health and CMV-seropositive. Each CDR3 is given with its conserved first and last residue. The D gene is left open where the match is weak. Not every row has a clone size; where given, it reads once, few, many or a size class.

>NA|NA|12|TRBJ1-2|TRBV28
TGTGCCAGCAGTTCCGGGGTGAATGGCTACACCTTC
CASSSGVNGYTF
>NA|NA|14|TRBJ2-1|TRBV6-1
TGTGCCAGCAGTGACTCTAGCTGGTACAATGAGCAGTTCTTC
CASSDSSWYNEQFF
>NA|NA|15|TRBJ1-1|TRBV30
TGTGCCTGGACCCCAGGGGCGGACATAACCTCTGAAGCTTTCTTT
CAWTPGADITSEAFF
>NA|NA|12|TRBJ2-1|TRBV5-4
TGTGCCAGCAGCTTTAGAGAGAATGAGCAGTTCTTC
CASSFRENEQFF
>TRBD1|NA|15|TRBJ2-1|TRBV7-8
TGTGCCAGCAGCTTCTCAGGGGGCCGGGGCAATGAGCAGTTCTTC
CASSFSGGRGNEQFF
>NA|NA|14|TRBJ2-1|TRBV5-6
TGTGCCAGCAGCCGTCAGACAGGCGACAATGAGCAGTTCTTC
CASSRQTGDNEQFF
>TRBD1|few|15|TRBJ1-5|TRBV30
TGTGCCTGGAGTGCCGGGACAGGGGGCAATCAGCCCCAGCATTTT
CAWSAGTGGNQPQHF
>TRBD1|NA|13|TRBJ1-4|TRBV6-1
TGTGCCAGCGCCTGGGACAGGTTGGAAAAACTGTTTTTT
CASAWDRLEKLFF
>TRBD2|NA|15|TRBJ2-1|TRBV6-1
TGTGCCAGCATCCCCACGGGGACTAGCGGAGGGGAGCAGTTCTTC
CASIPTGTSGGEQFF
>NA|NA|15|TRBJ2-1|TRBV19
TGTGCCAGTAGTATAAAGGGGGAGGGCCGGTATGAGCAGTTCTTC
CASSIKGEGRYEQFF
>NA|NA|15|TRBJ2-2|TRBV19
TGTGCCAGTAGTATAGGGCTAGTCAGCACCGGGGAGCTGTTTTTT
CASSIGLVSTGELFF
>NA|NA|14|TRBJ1-1|TRBV14
TGTGCCAGCAGCCGCTACACAGGGAACACTGAAGCTTTCTTT
CASSRYTGNTEAFF
>NA|NA|13|TRBJ1-6|TRBV6-5
TGTGCCAGCAGTTACGGGCGTGGTTCACCCCTCCACTTT
CASSYGRGSPLHF
>TRBD2|NA|15|TRBJ2-3|TRBV7-9
TGTGCCAGCAGCCGTACTAGCGGGAGCCCAAATACGCAGTATTTT
CASSRTSGSPNTQYF
>TRBD1|NA|15|TRBJ2-5|TRBV19
TGTGCCAGTATCCACCAGGACAGGGTACAAGAGACCCAGTACTTC
CASIHQDRVQETQYF
>NA|few|14|TRBJ2-3|TRBV2
TGTGCCAGCAATAAAGGGGTCAGCACAGATACGCAGTATTTT
CASNKGVSTDTQYF
>NA|few|14|TRBJ1-3|TRBV7-8
TGTGCCAGCAGCGGCTCAGGAACAGGAAACACCATATATTTT
CASSGSGTGNTIYF
>TRBD1|NA|15|TRBJ2-3|TRBV7-2
TGTGCCAGCAGCTTAAACGGACAGGGCGTGGATACGCAGTATTTT
CASSLNGQGVDTQYF
>NA|NA|13|TRBJ1-5|TRBV9
TGTGCCAGCAGCCCCAAGGGGGATCAGCCCCAGCATTTT
CASSPKGDQPQHF
>NA|NA|16|TRBJ2-2|TRBV13
TGTGCCAGCAGCCCAGGGGCCAGGGAGAACACCGGGGAGCTGTTTTTT
CASSPGARENTGELFF
>NA|NA|15|TRBJ1-5|TRBV6-6
TGTGCCACCTACAACGGACAGACGAACAATCAGCCCCAGCATTTT
CATYNGQTNNQPQHF
>TRBD1|few|12|TRBJ1-1|TRBV10-3
TGTGCCACCAGACAGGGCGGCACTGAAGCTTTCTTT
CATRQGGTEAFF
>NA|NA|16|TRBJ1-5|TRBV7-2
TGTGCCAGCAGCTTAGGGGTACAGATTAGCAATCAGCCCCAGCATTTT
CASSLGVQISNQPQHF
>NA|few|13|TRBJ1-1|TRBV29-1
TGCAGCGTTGAAGACAGGGAATGGACTGAAGCTTTCTTT
CSVEDREWTEAFF
>NA|NA|13|TRBJ2-5|TRBV30
TGTGCCTGGAGCCCTTGGTCGCGGGAGACCCAGTACTTC
CAWSPWSRETQYF
>TRBD1|NA|16|TRBJ2-1|TRBV7-6
TGTGCCAGCAGCCTCCAACCGGGACAGGGCTCCAATGAGCAGTTCTTC
CASSLQPGQGSNEQFF
>TRBD1|few|13|TRBJ1-1|TRBV6-1
TGTGCCAGCATCCAAGGGGGCAACACTGAAGCTTTCTTT
CASIQGGNTEAFF
>TRBD1|NA|14|TRBJ1-1|TRBV6-1
TGTGCCAGCAGGCAGGGACAGGGGAAAACTGAAGCTTTCTTT
CASRQGQGKTEAFF
>NA|NA|15|TRBJ2-3|TRBV29-1
TGCAGCGTTGACAGCGGCCCCCGGGGCACAGATACGCAGTATTTT
CSVDSGPRGTDTQYF
>NA|NA|14|TRBJ2-2|TRBV9
TGTGCCAGCAGCCCAGACAGTTTTCCCGGGGAGCTGTTTTTT
CASSPDSFPGELFF
>NA|NA|12|TRBJ1-2|TRBV5-6
TGTGCCAGCAGCGGCGTTGGCGGTGGCTACACCTTC
CASSGVGGGYTF
>TRBD1|few|14|TRBJ1-5|TRBV2
TGTGCCAGCAGTGGAACAGGGGGAAATCAGCCCCAGCATTTT
CASSGTGGNQPQHF
>NA|NA|15|TRBJ1-4|TRBV11-2
TGTGCCAGCAGCCCCAGCGGCAGGTTCGATGAAAAACTGTTTTTT
CASSPSGRFDEKLFF
>NA|NA|12|TRBJ2-3|TRBV9
TGTGCCAGCAGCGTACGGGCAGATACGCAGTATTTT
CASSVRADTQYF
>TRBD1|few|13|TRBJ1-2|TRBV2
TGTGCCAGCAGAGGGACAGCTAACTATGGCTACACCTTC
CASRGTANYGYTF
>TRBD1|NA|18|TRBJ2-6|TRBV5-1
TGCGCCAGCAGCCCCAGGGACAGCCGGCCGGGAAGGGCCAACGTCCTGACTTTC
CASSPRDSRPGRANVLTF
>NA|NA|13|TRBJ2-5|TRBV4-1
TGCGCCAGCAGTCTCGGTTATAAGGAGACCCAGTACTTC
CASSLGYKETQYF
>TRBD1|NA|15|TRBJ1-2|TRBV28
TGTGCCAGCAGTCGCAAACTCGGGACAGGGGGAGGCTACACCTTC
CASSRKLGTGGGYTF
>NA|NA|15|TRBJ1-1|TRBV19
TGTGCCAGTAGTCTAAGCGGAGGGGAGAACACTGAAGCTTTCTTT
CASSLSGGENTEAFF
>NA|few|12|TRBJ1-1|TRBV29-1
TGCAGCGTGGGCAGGGAATCCACTGAAGCTTTCTTT
CSVGRESTEAFF
>TRBD2|NA|16|TRBJ2-3|TRBV7-8
TGTGCCAGCAGCTTAGCGGTGTCTAGCGGGAGATATACGCAGTATTTT
CASSLAVSSGRYTQYF
>NA|NA|15|TRBJ1-3|TRBV27
TGTGCCAGCAGCATCGCAGGGGACACTGGAAACACCATATATTTT
CASSIAGDTGNTIYF